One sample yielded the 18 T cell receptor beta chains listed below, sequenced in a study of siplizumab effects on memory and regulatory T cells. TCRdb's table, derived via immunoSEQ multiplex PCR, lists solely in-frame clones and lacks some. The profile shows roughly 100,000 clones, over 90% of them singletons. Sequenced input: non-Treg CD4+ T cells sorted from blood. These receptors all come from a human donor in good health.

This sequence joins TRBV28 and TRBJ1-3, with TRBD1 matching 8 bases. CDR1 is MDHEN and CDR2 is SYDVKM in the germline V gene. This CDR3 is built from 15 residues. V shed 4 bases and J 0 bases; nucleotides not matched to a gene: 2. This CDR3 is CASSWDRFSGNTIYF. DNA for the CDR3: TGTGCCAGCAGTTGGGACAGGTTCTCTGGAAACACCATATATTTT.

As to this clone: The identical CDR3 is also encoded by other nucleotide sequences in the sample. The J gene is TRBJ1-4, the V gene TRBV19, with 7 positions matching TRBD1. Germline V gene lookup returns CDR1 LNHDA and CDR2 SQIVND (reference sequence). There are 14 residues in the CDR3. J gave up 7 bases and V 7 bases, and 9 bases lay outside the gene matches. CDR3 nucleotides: TGTGCCAGTACCCCAACAGGGGATGGTGAAAAACTGTTTTTT. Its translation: CASTPTGDGEKLFF.

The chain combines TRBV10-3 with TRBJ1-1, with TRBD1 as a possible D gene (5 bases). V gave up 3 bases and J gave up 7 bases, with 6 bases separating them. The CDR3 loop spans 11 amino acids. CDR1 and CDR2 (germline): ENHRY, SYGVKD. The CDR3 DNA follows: TGTGCCATCAGTGAAGGGGTTGAAGCTTTCTTT. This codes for CAISEGVEAFF.

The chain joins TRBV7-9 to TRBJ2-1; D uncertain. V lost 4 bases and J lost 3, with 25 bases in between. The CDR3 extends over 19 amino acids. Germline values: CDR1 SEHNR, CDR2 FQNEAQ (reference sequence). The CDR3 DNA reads TGTGCCAGCAGCTCCATCAATTATAGGCGGTCTGAGGACTACAATGAGCAGTTCTTC. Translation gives CASSSINYRRSEDYNEQFF.

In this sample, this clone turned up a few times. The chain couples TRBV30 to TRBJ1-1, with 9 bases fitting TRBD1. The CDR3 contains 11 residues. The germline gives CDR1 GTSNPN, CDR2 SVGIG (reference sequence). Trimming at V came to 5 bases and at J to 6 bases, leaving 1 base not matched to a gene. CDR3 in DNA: TGTGCCTGGGGACAGGGGTCTGAAGCTTTCTTT. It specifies CAWGQGSEAFF.

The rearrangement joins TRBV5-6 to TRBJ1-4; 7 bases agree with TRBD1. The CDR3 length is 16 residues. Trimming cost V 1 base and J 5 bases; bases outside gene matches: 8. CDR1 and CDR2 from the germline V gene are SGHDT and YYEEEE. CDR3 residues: CASSLLSGQSNEKLFF. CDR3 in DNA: TGTGCCAGCAGCTTGCTATCGGGACAGAGCAATGAAAAACTGTTTTTT.

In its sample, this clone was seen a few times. CDR3 coding DNA: TGTGCCAGCAGCGCCGACATCAGGGCCCAGCATTTT. Translation: CASSADIRAQHF. The V call is TRBV7-9, the J call TRBJ1-5, with D possibly being TRBD1 (5 bases). The V end lost 5 bases, the J end lost 11 bases, and 13 bases lay between the germline ends. The germline V gene encodes CDR1 SEHNR and CDR2 FQNEAQ (reference sequence). This CDR3 contains 12 residues.

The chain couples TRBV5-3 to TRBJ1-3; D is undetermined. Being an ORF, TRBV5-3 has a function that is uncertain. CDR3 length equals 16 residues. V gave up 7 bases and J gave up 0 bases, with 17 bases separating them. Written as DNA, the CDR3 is TGTGCCAGAGGCAAAGAGGTATCCCACTCTGGAAACACCATATATTTT. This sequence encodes CARGKEVSHSGNTIYF.

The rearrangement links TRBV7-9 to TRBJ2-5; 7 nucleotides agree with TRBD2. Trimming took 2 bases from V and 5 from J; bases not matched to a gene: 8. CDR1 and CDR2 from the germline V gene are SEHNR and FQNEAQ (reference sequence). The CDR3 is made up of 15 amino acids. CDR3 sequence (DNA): TGTGCCAGCAGCTTAAACGGCGGGAGACTGGAGACCCAGTACTTC. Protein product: CASSLNGGRLETQYF.

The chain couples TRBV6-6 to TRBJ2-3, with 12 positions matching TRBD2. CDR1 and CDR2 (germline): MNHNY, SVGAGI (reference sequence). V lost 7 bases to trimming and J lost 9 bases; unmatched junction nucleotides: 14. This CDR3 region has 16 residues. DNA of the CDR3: TGTGCCAGCACCCACGGACTAGCGGGAATCCCGGGGACGCAGTATTTT. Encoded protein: CASTHGLAGIPGTQYF.

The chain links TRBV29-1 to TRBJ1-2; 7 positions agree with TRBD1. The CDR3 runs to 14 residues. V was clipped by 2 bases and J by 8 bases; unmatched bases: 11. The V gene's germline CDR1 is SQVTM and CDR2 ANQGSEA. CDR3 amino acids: CSVERGGQLIGYTF. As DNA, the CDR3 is TGCAGCGTTGAAAGGGGGGGACAGTTAATAGGCTACACCTTC.

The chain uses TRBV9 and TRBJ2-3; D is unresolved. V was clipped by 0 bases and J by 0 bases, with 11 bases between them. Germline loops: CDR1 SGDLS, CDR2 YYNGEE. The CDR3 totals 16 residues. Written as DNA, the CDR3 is TGTGCCAGCAGCGTAGAGGGCCAAAGTAGCACAGATACGCAGTATTTT. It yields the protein CASSVEGQSSTDTQYF.

CDR3 coding DNA: TGTGCCAGCAGCTTGGTAGGGTACCTCGAGACCCAGTACTTC. It encodes CASSLVGYLETQYF. The chain employs TRBV5-6 and TRBJ2-5; unclear D gene. The CDR3 extends over 14 amino acids. In germline, CDR1 is SGHDT, CDR2 YYEEEE. Trimming shortened V by 0 bases and J by 5 bases, and 11 bases separated the two germline ends.

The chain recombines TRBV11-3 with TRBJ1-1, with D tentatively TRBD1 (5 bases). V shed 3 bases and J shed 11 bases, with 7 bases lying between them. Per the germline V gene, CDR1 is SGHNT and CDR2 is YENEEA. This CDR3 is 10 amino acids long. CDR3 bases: TGTGCCAGCAGCTTTCAGGGCGCTTTCTTT. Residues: CASSFQGAFF.

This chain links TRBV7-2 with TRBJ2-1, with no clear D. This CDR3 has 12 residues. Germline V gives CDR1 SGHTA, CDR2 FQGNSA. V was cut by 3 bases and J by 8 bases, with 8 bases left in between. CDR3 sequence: CASSLADYEQFF. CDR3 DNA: TGTGCCAGCAGCTTGGCCGACTATGAGCAGTTCTTC.

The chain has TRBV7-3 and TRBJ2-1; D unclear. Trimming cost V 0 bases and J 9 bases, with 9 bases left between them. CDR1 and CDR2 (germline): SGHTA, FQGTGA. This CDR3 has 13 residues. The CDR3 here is CASSLTKAAEQFF. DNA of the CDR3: TGTGCCAGCAGCTTAACGAAGGCGGCTGAGCAGTTCTTC.

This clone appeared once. The CDR3 sequence is CASSPRTGMNTEAFF. Written as DNA, the CDR3 is TGTGCCAGCAGCCCCCGGACAGGGATGAACACTGAAGCTTTCTTT. The chain couples TRBV9 to TRBJ1-1; 8 bases line up with TRBD1. This CDR3 region has 15 residues. CDR1 SGDLS and CDR2 YYNGEE come from the germline V gene. V lost 4 bases and J lost 0; bases outside the gene matches: 5.

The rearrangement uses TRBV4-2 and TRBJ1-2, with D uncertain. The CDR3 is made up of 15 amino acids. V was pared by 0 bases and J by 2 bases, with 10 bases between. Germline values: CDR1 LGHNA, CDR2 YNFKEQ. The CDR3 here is CASSQETAANYGYTF. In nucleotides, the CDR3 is TGTGCCAGCAGCCAAGAGACGGCTGCAAACTATGGCTACACCTTC.